The 10 T cell receptor beta chains below were found in one sample sequenced in a study of blood T cell repertoires in COVID-19. The method was immunoSEQ multiplex PCR; TCRdb's version includes in-frame clones alone and lacks a portion of them. The data show 140,000 or so clones, with around 86% seen just once and roughly 35% held by the top ten. Sequencing was performed on peripheral blood. The receptors shown here come from a man aged 45 to 65 who had recovered from COVID-19.

The gene calls are TRBV9 and TRBJ2-7; perhaps TRBD1 as D (6 bases). CDR3 size: 14 residues. V lost 3 bases and J 7 bases, leaving 17 bases between the germline ends. Looked up from germline, CDR1 is SGDLS and CDR2 is YYNGEE. CDR3 amino acids: CASSALSEQGEQYF. The CDR3 DNA sequence: TGTGCCAGCAGCGCCCTAAGCGAACAGGGTGAGCAGTACTTC.

V is TRBV5-4 and J is TRBJ2-7, with D tentatively TRBD1 (6 bases). Germline V gene lookup returns CDR1 SGHNT and CDR2 YYREEE (reference sequence). V was cut by 0 bases and J by 4 bases, with 14 bases left in between. There are 15 residues in the CDR3. The CDR3 protein is CASSLGGGWRYEQYF. CDR3 sequence (DNA): TGTGCCAGCAGCTTGGGAGGGGGATGGAGATACGAGCAGTACTTC. Looking up the rest from reference TRBV5-4 and TRBJ2-7 gives the full variable domain: ETGVTQSPTHLIKTRGQQVTLRCSSQSGHNTVSWYQQALGQGPQFIFQYYREEENGRGNFPPRFSGLQFPNYSSELNVNALELDDSALYLCASSLGGGWRYEQYFGPGTRLTVT.

The V and J genes are TRBV4-3 and TRBJ1-2; D not certain. The germline V gene encodes CDR1 LGHNA and CDR2 YSLEER. Trimming left V 1 base short and J 1 base short, with 7 bases between. The CDR3 runs to 14 residues. The CDR3 DNA reads TGCGCCAGCAGCCAAGGGGCCATTAACTATGGCTACACCTTC. Translating gives CASSQGAINYGYTF.

The V and J genes are TRBV6-2 or TRBV6-3 and TRBJ1-5; possible D gene TRBD1, 6 bases. Trimming stripped 5 bases from V and 12 bases from J, with 14 bases between. CDR1 and CDR2 from the germline V gene are MNHEY and SVGEGT. CDR3 length: 12 amino acids. The chain's CDR3 is CASSTTTGSQHF. The CDR3 nucleotides are TGTGCCAGCAGTACCACTACAGGGAGCCAGCATTTT.

As DNA, the CDR3 is TGTGCCAGCAGCTCCCGGGCAGGGGACTATGGCTACACCTTC. It specifies CASSSRAGDYGYTF. The gene calls are TRBV5-4 and TRBJ1-2, with D tentatively TRBD1 (6 bases). The germline CDR1 and CDR2 sequences are SGHNT and YYREEE (reference sequence). The V and J ends lost 3 bases and 3 bases respectively, with 12 bases between them. This CDR3 contains 14 residues. The full variable domain, in which reference TRBV5-4 and TRBJ1-2 provide the parts outside the CDR3, is ETGVTQSPTHLIKTRGQQVTLRCSSQSGHNTVSWYQQALGQGPQFIFQYYREEENGRGNFPPRFSGLQFPNYSSELNVNALELDDSALYLCASSSRAGDYGYTFGSGTRLTVV.

This chain joins TRBV9 and TRBJ1-3; D is undetermined. The CDR3 covers 15 residues. From germline, CDR1 is SGDLS and CDR2 YYNGEE. Trimming shortened V by 0 bases and J by 0 bases, and 7 bases separated the two germline ends. This CDR3 is CASSVGQFSGNTIYF. In DNA form, the CDR3 reads TGTGCCAGCAGCGTAGGGCAGTTCTCTGGAAACACCATATATTTT.

This sequence joins TRBV3-1 (or the pseudogene TRBV3-2) and TRBJ2-1; 8 bases are shared with TRBD1. The CDR3 runs 16 residues. V lost 3 bases and J lost 7; bases outside the gene matches: 11. CDR1 and CDR2 from the germline V gene are LGHDT and YNNKEL (reference sequence). In nucleotides, the CDR3 is TGTGCCAGCAGCCAGCCCTCACAGGGGGTATGGAATGAGCAGTTCTTC. Translating gives CASSQPSQGVWNEQFF.

The J gene is TRBJ2-2, the V gene TRBV6-1, with D possibly TRBD1 on 6 matching bases. From germline, CDR1 is MNHNS and CDR2 SASEGT. Trimming stripped 2 bases from V and 4 bases from J, with 11 bases between. The CDR3 loop spans 15 amino acids. This chain's CDR3 is CASSERGWVTGELFF. The CDR3 DNA follows: TGTGCCAGCAGTGAAAGGGGGTGGGTCACCGGGGAGCTGTTTTTT.

This clone is a singleton in its sample. This sequence joins TRBV4-1 and TRBJ2-7; D perhaps matches TRBD1 (5 bases). V was clipped by 0 bases and J by 0 bases, with 12 bases between them. This CDR3 spans 16 amino acids. CDR1 is MGHRA and CDR2 is YSYEKL in the germline V gene. Here the CDR3 reads CASSQEGVKHSYEQYF. In DNA form, the CDR3 reads TGCGCCAGCAGCCAAGAAGGGGTAAAACACTCCTACGAGCAGTACTTC.

The rearrangement uses TRBV12-3 or TRBV12-4 and TRBJ2-7, with D tentatively TRBD2 (7 bases). Deletions cut 7 bases from V and 5 bases from J, with 15 bases between. The length of the CDR3 is 13 residues. The CDR3 region has the DNA TGTGCCAGCACCCGGGGGGCCCGGGACGAGCAGTACTTC. Amino acid sequence: CASTRGARDEQYF.